This TCR beta chain was obtained from a study of T cell changes during pregnancy in multiple sclerosis (dated by TCRdb to about 2019). With regard to the full study: The study examined how the T cell repertoire changed over the course of pregnancy in women with multiple sclerosis.

V lost 5 bases and J lost 4 bases, and the count of bases not matched to a germline gene is 3. The germline V gene sets CDR1 to SGHRS and CDR2 to YFSETQ. Counted from cysteine to phenylalanine, this CDR3 has 13 amino acids. Only the CDR3 DNA stays, 39 bases, in frame from base 1. A note on this clone: This clone's antigen is unknown. No much larger clone is present one base from it, and per-base qualities are unavailable.

Library prep was done by the immunoSEQ multiplex PCR assay. Imported from immuneACCESS, the table was reduced by TCRdb to in-frame sequences with V and J called. These copies leave out some clones; in studies compared against another copy, an unresolved V gene accounts for under half, and the cause of the remainder is not known. The sample has tens of thousands of clones on record, about 92% of them singletons. The ten biggest clones cover approximately 2% of the sample. The starting material was peripheral blood, obtained in the third trimester of pregnancy. The receptor was isolated from a female donor with multiple sclerosis, enrolled in a pregnancy study. The V and J segments used are TRBV5-1 and TRBJ1-5; TRBD1 agrees with 7 junctional bases. The nucleotide sequence is TGCGCCAGCAGTTGGACAGGAAATCAGCCCCAGCATTTT. Its translation reads: CASSWTGNQPQHF.